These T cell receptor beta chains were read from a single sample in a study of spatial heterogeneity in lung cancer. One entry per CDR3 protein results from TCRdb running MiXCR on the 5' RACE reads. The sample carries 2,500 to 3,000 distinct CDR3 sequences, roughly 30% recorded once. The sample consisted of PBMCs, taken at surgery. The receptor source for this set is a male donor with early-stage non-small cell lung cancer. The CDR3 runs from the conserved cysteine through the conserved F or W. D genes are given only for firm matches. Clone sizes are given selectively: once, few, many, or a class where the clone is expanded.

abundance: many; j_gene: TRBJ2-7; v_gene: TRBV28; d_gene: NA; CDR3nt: TGTGCCAGCAGTTTAGACGGCCCCTACGAGCAGTACTTC; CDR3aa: CASSLDGPYEQYF
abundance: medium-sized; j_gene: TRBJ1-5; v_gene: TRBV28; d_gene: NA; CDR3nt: TGTGCCAGCAGTGCCACTACCTGGGGCAATCAGCCCCAGCATTTT; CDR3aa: CASSATTWGNQPQHF
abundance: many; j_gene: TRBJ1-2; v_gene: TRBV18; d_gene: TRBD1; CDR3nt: TGTGCCAGCTCACCGGGGACAGCCTCTAACTATGGCTACACCTTC; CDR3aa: CASSPGTASNYGYTF
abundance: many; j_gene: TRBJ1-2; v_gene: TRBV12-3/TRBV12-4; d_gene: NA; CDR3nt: TGTGCCAGCAGTTTAAAAGCACAAGGCCAGGGCTATGGCTACACCTTC; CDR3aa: CASSLKAQGQGYGYTF
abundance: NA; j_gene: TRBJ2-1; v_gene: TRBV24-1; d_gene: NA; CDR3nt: TGTGCCACCAGTGATGCAAGGTCACAGCAGTTCTTC; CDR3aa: CATSDARSQQFF
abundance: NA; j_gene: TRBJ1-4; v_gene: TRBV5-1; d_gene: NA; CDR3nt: TGTGCCAGCAGCCTCAAAGGTGAAAAACTGTTTTTT; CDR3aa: CASSLKGEKLFF
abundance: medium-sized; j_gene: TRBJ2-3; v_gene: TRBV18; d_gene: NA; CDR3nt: TGTGCCAGCTCACCAAGCAGAAGCACAGATACGCAGTATTTT; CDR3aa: CASSPSRSTDTQYF
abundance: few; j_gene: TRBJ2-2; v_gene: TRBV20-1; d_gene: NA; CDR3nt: TGCAGTGCTAGAGCCGCCTGGGGGCGTAGCGCCGGGGAGCTGTTTTTT; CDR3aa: CSARAAWGRSAGELFF
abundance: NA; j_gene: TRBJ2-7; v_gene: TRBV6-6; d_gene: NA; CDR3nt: TGTGCCAGCACCGATCCAGGGGACGAGCAGTACTTC; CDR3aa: CASTDPGDEQYF
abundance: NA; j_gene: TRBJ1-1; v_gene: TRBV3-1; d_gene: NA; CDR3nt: TGTGCCAGCAGCCAAGATACGGATACTGAAGCTTTCTTT; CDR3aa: CASSQDTDTEAFF